This T cell receptor beta chain originates from a study of sequential checkpoint blockade in melanoma. Profiled with immunoSEQ multiplex PCR; TCRdb holds only in-frame clones, not every one. The table lists 20,000 or so clones, around 75% of them singletons, with approximately 40% in the top ten. CDR1 MNHNY and CDR2 SVGAGI come from the germline V gene (reference sequence). Trimming removed 6 bases from V and 5 bases from J, with 11 bases in between. The CDR3 has 12 residues. Indicated treatment: randomized to nivolumab then ipilimumab (arm A) or the reverse (arm B). Sequenced material: CD8+ T cells sorted from blood (inferred from file names), taken from a patient given nivolumab and ipilimumab in sequence. This TCR came from a human donor with melanoma. The genes are TRBV6-6 and TRBJ2-7; TRBD1 is a possible D gene (5 bases). For the CDR3, the DNA is TGTGCCAGCAGCCCGACAGTCCACGAGCAGTACTTC. Encoded protein: CASSPTVHEQYF.